Here is one TCR beta chain with its context. The data belong to a study of blood T cell repertoires in COVID-19. Study as a whole: The United States, Italy and Spain were the sources of the acute and convalescent COVID-19 samples. In each case, the material was cDNA or gDNA derived from T cells, B-cell-depleted T cells, or PBMCs.

Per the original data handling: Reference gene primer amplification gave estimated nucleated cell counts. The method was immunoSEQ multiplex PCR; TCRdb's version includes in-frame clones alone and lacks a portion of them. V, J and clone size derive from that table, while D and trimming were established from the DNA sequence. The profile shows tens of thousands of clones, 89% of them singletons. With V trimmed by 6 bases and J by 3 bases, 9 bases remained unmatched. The length of the CDR3 is 15 residues. From germline, CDR1 is SGHAT and CDR2 FQNNGV. Sequenced input: peripheral blood. The sequence derives from a woman aged 60-70 years with active COVID-19. V and J are TRBV11-2 and TRBJ2-7; 9 bases match TRBD1. CDR3 amino acids: CASSLDRGYNYEQYF. CDR3 bases: TGTGCCAGCAGTTTGGACAGGGGATATAACTACGAGCAGTACTTC.